This TCR beta chain was obtained from a study of cytomegalovirus exposure and HLA in healthy donors (dated 2017 in TCRdb). Regarding the research as a whole: A later analysis indicated that the 130 or so validation repertoires were generated on the platform also employed for the 700 or so repertoires of the first cohort. The study aimed to test whether signatures of past pathogen exposure could be identified by cataloging public T cell receptors. To predict cytomegalovirus infection status, the study combined high-throughput TCR immunosequencing, statistical association of individual TCRs with disease status, and machine learning. A separate validation cohort of roughly 120 different subjects was used in addition to the approximately 610-subject first cohort. Paper-wide results and their limitations: The authors suggested that the approach could potentially be generalized to other disease states and immunological phenotypes. The validation cohort had no HLA typing available for a later analysis, so co-occurrence within that cohort was assessed over all 130 or so repertoires. In both the original and validation cohorts, the classifier was reported to diagnose cytomegalovirus status with high specificity and sensitivity. A later analysis found that TCRs clustered in the first cohort also tended to co-occur in the approximately 120 validation repertoires, with approximately 95% of cluster scores above 0. In vitro tests confirmed that a few of the cytomegalovirus-associated TCR beta chains recognize cytomegalovirus antigens. Most TCR sequences were seen in very few donors, while some public TCRs were found in many individuals. The study listed approximately 160 TCR beta chains as associated with cytomegalovirus.

For this clone: No cognate antigen has been identified for it. There are no base qualities to consult, and no much larger clone falls within one base.

The donors belonged to the validation cohort of approximately 130 subjects, which was separate from the roughly 700-subject first cohort. Based on the germline V gene, the CDR1 and CDR2 sequences are SGHRS and YFSETQ. Taken from cysteine to phenylalanine, the CDR3 has 14 residues. The entry retains the CDR3 DNA only, 42 bases that are in frame from base 1. The germline V end is reduced by 0 bases and the J end by 6 bases; junction bases left unmatched: 1. Libraries were made using the immunoSEQ multiplex PCR assay. In the original analysis: A statistical classification framework was built to diagnose cytomegalovirus status from the catalog of TCR beta chain sequences. Held by TCRdb, this immuneACCESS table contains in-frame sequences only and omits some clones. Under half of the omission traces to an unresolved V gene where checked; the cause of the rest is unknown. That table supplies the V and J calls and clone size; D and trimming were determined from the DNA. A total of 150,000 to 180,000 clones appear in this sample, 85% to 90% of them only once. Jointly, the top ten make up around 2.1% of the sample.

The sequence came from a human donor in good health. The chain links TRBV5-1 with TRBJ2-7; the junction holds 12 bases that match TRBD2. Sequences were obtained from PBMCs. The CDR3 has the sequence CASSLGLAGVEQYF. The nucleotides are TGCGCCAGCAGCTTGGGACTAGCGGGAGTCGAGCAGTACTTC.